This entry concerns a single TCR beta chain. Its specificity is not known. Germline V gives CDR1 MNHEY, CDR2 SVGAGI. Trimming at V came to 5 bases and at J to 3 bases, leaving 7 bases not matched to a gene. CDR3 size: 15 residues. This PCR relied on a set of 60 Vbeta primers and 13 Jbeta primers. Sequencing used immunoSEQ multiplex PCR; TCRdb keeps in-frame clones, though not all of them. Counted here are around 160,000 clones, about three quarters occurring once; the ten biggest clones make up more than 13%. The sample originates from a study of cytomegalovirus exposure and HLA in healthy donors. Study details: Earlier, 110 million or so unique TCR beta sequences were recovered from about 200 million T cells by an analysis. The early release's HLA-typed donors yielded 65 million to 85 million unique TCRs. General study points: Later on, an analysis showed TCR association rates differing by HLA locus, with DRB1 the most and HLA-C the fewest. CMV antigen specificity of three CMV-associated chains was confirmed in vitro.

The rearrangement uses TRBV6-5 and TRBJ1-5, with 7 bases identical to TRBD1. This sequence originates from a man aged 45-65 years in good health and CMV-seropositive. Input material: PBMCs. The CDR3 spells CASSPKTGLNQPQHF. In DNA form, the CDR3 reads TGTGCCAGCAGTCCAAAGACAGGGCTCAATCAGCCCCAGCATTTT.